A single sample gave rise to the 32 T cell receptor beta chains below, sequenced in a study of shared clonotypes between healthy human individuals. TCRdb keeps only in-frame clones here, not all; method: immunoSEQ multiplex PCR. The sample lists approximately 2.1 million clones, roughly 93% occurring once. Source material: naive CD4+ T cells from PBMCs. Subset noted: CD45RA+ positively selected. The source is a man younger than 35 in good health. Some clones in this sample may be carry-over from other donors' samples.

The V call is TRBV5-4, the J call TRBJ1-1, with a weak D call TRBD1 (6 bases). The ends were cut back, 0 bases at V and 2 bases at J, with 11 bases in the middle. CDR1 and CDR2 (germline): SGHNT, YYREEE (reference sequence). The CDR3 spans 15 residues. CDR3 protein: CASSLGKGVNTEAFF. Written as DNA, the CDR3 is TGTGCCAGCAGCTTGGGAAAGGGGGTAAACACTGAAGCTTTCTTT.

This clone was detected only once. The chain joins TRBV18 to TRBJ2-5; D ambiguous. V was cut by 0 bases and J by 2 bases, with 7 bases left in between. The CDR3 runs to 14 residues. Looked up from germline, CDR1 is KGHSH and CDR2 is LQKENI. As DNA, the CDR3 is TGTGCCAGCTCACCACCGAGTTCTCAAGAGACCCAGTACTTC. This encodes CASSPPSSQETQYF.

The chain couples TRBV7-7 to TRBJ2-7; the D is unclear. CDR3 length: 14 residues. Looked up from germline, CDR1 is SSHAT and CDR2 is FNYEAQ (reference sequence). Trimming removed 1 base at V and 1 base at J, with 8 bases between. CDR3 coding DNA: TGTGCCAGCAGCTTAGGACCTTTATCCTACGAGCAGTACTTC. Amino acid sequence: CASSLGPLSYEQYF.

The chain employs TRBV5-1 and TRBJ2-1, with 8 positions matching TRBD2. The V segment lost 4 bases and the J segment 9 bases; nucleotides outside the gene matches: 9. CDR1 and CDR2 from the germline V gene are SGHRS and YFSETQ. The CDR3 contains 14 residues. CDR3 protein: CASSPTSGGGEQFF. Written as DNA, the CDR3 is TGCGCCAGCAGCCCAACTAGCGGAGGGGGTGAGCAGTTCTTC.

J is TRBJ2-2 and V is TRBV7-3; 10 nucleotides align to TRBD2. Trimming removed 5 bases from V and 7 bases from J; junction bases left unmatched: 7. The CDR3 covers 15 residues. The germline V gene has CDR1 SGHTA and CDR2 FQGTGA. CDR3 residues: CASSLSGRAGGELFF. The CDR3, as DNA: TGTGCCAGCAGCCTGAGCGGGAGGGCAGGCGGGGAGCTGTTTTTT. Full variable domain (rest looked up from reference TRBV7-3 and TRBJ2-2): GAGVSQTPSNKVTEKGKYVELRCDPISGHTALYWYRQSLGQGPEFLIYFQGTGAADDSGLPNDRFFAVRPEGSVSTLKIQRTERGDSAVYLCASSLSGRAGGELFFGEGSRLTVL.

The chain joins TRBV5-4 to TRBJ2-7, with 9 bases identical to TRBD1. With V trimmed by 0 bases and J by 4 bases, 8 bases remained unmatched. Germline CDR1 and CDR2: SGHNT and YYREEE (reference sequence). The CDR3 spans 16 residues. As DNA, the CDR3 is TGTGCCAGCAGCTTGGGGCCCGGGACAGGGACGTACGAGCAGTACTTC. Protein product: CASSLGPGTGTYEQYF.

The CDR3 DNA is TGTGCCAGTAGTGACCAGATTGGGGAGACCCAGTACTTC. Protein: CASSDQIGETQYF. The chain combines TRBV19 with TRBJ2-5; no reliable D call. The CDR3 totals 13 residues. The V gene lost 5 bases and the J gene lost 5 bases, with 12 bases spanning the gap. Germline CDR1 reads LNHDA; CDR2 reads SQIVND (reference sequence).

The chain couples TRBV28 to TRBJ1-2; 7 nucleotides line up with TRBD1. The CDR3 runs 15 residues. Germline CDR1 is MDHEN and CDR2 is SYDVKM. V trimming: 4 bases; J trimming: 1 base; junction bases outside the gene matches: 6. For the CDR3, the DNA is TGTGCCAGCAGTTCCAGGACAGGCTATAACTATGGCTACACCTTC. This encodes CASSSRTGYNYGYTF.

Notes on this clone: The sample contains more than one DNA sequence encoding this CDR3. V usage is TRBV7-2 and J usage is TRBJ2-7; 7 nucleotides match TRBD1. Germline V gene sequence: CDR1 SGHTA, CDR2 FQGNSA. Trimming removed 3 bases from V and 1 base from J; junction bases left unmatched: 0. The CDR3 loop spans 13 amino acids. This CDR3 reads CASSFRGSYEQYF. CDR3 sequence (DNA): TGTGCCAGCAGCTTCAGGGGGTCCTACGAGCAGTACTTC. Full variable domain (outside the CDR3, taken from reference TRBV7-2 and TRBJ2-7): GAGVSQSPSNKVTEKGKDVELRCDPISGHTALYWYRQSLGQGLEFLIYFQGNSAPDKSGLPSDRFSAERTGGSVSTLTIQRTQQEDSAVYLCASSFRGSYEQYFGPGTRLTVT.

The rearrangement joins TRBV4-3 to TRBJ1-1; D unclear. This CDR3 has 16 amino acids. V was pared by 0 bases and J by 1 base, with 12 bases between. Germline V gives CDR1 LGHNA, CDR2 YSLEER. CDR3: CASSQDWRRENTEAFF. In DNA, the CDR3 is TGCGCCAGCAGCCAAGATTGGCGAAGGGAGAACACTGAAGCTTTCTTT.

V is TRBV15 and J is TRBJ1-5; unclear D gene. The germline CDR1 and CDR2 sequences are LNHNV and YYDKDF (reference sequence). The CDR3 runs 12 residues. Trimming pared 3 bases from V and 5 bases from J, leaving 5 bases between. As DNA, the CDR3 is TGTGCCACCAGCAGTTACGATCAGCCCCAGCATTTT. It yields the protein CATSSYDQPQHF.

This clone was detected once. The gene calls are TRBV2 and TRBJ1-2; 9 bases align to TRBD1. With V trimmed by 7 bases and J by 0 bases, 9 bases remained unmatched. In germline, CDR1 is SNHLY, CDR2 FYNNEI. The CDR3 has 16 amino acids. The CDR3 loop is CASNKRGQGANYGYTF. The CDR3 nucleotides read TGTGCCAGCAATAAGAGGGGACAGGGAGCTAACTATGGCTACACCTTC.

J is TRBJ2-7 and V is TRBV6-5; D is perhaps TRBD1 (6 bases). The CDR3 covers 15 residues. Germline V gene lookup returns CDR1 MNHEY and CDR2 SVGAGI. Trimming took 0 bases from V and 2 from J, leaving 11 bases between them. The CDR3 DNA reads TGTGCCAGCAGTTACTCCGGGACAAACACCTACGAGCAGTACTTC. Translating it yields CASSYSGTNTYEQYF.

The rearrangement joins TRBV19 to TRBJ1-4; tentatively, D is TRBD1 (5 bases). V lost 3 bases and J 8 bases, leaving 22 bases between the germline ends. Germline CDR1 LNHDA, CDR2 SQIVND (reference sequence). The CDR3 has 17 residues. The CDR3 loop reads CASSIGTGRTGREKLFF. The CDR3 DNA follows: TGTGCCAGTAGTATCGGGACCGGCAGGACGGGACGGGAAAAACTGTTTTTT. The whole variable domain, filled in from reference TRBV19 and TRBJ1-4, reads DGGITQSPKYLFRKEGQNVTLSCEQNLNHDAMYWYRQDPGQGLRLIYYSQIVNDFQKGDIAEGYSVSREKKESFPLTVTSAQKNPTAFYLCASSIGTGRTGREKLFFGSGTQLSVL.

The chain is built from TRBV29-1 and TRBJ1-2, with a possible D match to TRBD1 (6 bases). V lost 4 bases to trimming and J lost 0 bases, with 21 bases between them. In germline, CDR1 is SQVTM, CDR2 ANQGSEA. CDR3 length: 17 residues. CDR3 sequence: CSVVGATEGQSNYGYTF. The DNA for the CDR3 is TGCAGCGTTGTGGGGGCGACAGAAGGACAGTCTAACTATGGCTACACCTTC. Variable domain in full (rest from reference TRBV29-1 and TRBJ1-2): SAVISQKPSRDICQRGTSLTIQCQVDSQVTMMFWYRQQPGQSLTLIATANQGSEATYESGFVIDKFPISRPNLTFSTLTVSNMSPEDSSIYLCSVVGATEGQSNYGYTFGSGTRLTVV.

The CDR3 reads CASSEMPTRTRQSSYNSPLHF. As DNA, the CDR3 is TGTGCCAGCAGTGAGATGCCAACAAGGACTCGACAGAGCTCCTATAATTCACCCCTCCACTTT. V usage is TRBV2 and J usage is TRBJ1-6, with D maybe TRBD1 (5 bases). This CDR3 is 21 amino acids long. Trimming took off 3 bases at V and 0 bases at J, with 24 bases between the two ends. The germline gives CDR1 SNHLY, CDR2 FYNNEI.

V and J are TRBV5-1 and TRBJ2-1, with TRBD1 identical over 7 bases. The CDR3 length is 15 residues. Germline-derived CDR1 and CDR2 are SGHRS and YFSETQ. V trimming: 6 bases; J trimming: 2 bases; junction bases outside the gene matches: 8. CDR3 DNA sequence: TGCGCCAGCACCTTACAGGGGTCCCCCTACAATGAGCAGTTCTTC. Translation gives CASTLQGSPYNEQFF.

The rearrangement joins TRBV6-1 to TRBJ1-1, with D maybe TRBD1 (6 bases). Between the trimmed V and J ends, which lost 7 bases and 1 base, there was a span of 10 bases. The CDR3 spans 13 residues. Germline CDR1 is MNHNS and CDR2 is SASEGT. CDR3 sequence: CASTLQGNTEAFF. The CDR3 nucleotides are TGTGCCAGCACCCTACAGGGGAACACTGAAGCTTTCTTT.

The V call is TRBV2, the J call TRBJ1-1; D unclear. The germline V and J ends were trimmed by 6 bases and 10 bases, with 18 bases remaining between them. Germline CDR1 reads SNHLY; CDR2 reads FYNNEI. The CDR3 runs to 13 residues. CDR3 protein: CASRTNWGFGAFF. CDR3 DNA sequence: TGTGCCAGCAGGACCAACTGGGGATTCGGAGCTTTCTTT. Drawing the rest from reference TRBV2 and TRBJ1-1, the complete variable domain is EPEVTQTPSHQVTQMGQEVILRCVPISNHLYFYWYRQILGQKVEFLVSFYNNEISEKSEIFDDQFSVERPDGSNFTLKIRSTKLEDSAMYFCASRTNWGFGAFFGQGTRLTVV.

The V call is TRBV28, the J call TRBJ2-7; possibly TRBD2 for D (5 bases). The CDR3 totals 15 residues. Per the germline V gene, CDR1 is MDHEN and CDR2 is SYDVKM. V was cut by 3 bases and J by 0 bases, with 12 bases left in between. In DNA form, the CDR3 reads TGTGCCAGCAGTTTGGGAGTCTCGAACTCCTACGAGCAGTACTTC. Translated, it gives CASSLGVSNSYEQYF.

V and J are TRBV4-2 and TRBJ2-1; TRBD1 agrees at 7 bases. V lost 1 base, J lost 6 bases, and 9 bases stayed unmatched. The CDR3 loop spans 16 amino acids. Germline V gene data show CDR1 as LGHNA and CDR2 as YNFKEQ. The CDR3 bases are TGTGCCAGCAGCCAAGGGGTTTCGGGACAGTTCAATGAGCAGTTCTTC. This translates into CASSQGVSGQFNEQFF.

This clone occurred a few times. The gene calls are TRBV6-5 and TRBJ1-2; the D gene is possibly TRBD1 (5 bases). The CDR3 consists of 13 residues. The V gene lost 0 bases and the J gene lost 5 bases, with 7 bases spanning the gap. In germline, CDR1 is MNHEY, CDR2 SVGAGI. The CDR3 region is CASSYSKGYGYTF. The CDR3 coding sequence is TGTGCCAGCAGTTACTCGAAGGGGTATGGCTACACCTTC.

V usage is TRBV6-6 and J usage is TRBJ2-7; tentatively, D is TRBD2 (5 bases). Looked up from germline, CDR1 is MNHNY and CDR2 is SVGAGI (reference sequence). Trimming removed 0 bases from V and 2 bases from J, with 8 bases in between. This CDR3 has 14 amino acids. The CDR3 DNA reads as TGTGCCAGCAGTTACTCGGGGAGCCCCTACGAGCAGTACTTC. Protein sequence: CASSYSGSPYEQYF.

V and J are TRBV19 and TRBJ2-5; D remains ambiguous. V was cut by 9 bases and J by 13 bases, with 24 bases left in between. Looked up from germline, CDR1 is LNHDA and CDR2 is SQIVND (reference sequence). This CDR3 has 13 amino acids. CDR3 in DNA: TGTGCCAGGATTGATAAGTATTCTCTACCTTGGTACTTC. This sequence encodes CARIDKYSLPWYF. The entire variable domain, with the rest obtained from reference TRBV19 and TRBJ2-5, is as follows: DGGITQSPKYLFRKEGQNVTLSCEQNLNHDAMYWYRQDPGQGLRLIYYSQIVNDFQKGDIAEGYSVSREKKESFPLTVTSAQKNPTAFYLCARIDKYSLPWYFGPGTRLLVL.

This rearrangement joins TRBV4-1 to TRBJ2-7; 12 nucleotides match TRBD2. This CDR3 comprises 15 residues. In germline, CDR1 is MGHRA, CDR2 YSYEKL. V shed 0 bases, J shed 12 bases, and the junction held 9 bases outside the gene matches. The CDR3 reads CASSQDLTSGRTSYF. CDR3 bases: TGCGCCAGCAGCCAAGATCTCACTAGCGGGAGGACGTCGTACTTC.

CDR3 amino acids: CASSLDRLARTYEQYF. DNA for the CDR3: TGTGCCAGCAGTTTAGACCGACTAGCGAGAACCTACGAGCAGTACTTC. The chain joins TRBV27 to TRBJ2-7, with 8 bases aligning to TRBD2. The germline gives CDR1 MNHEY, CDR2 SMNVEV (reference sequence). V dropped 2 bases and J dropped 2; count of bases not matched to a gene: 8. The CDR3 length is 16 residues.

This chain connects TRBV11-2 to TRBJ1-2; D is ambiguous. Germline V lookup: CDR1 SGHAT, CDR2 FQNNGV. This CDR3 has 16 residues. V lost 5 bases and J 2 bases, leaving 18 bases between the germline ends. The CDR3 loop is CASSPKRGLRNYGYTF. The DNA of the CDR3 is TGTGCCAGCAGCCCGAAGCGGGGTTTAAGGAACTATGGCTACACCTTC.

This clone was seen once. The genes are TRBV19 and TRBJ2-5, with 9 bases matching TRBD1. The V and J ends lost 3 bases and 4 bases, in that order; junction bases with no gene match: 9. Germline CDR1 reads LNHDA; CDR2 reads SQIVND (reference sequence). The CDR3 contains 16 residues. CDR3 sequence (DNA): TGTGCCAGTAGTATCGGGTATCCGGGACAGGGAGAGACCCAGTACTTC. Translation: CASSIGYPGQGETQYF.

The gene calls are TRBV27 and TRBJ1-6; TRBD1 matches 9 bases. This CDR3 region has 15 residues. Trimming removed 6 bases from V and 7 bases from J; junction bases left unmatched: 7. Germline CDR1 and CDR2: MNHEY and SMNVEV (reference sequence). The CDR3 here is CASSNRDRDNSPLHF. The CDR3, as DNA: TGTGCCAGCAGCAACCGGGACAGGGACAATTCACCCCTCCACTTT.

The CDR3 DNA is TGTGCCAGCTCAGGAGGGACGAACACTGAAGCTTTCTTT. It yields the protein CASSGGTNTEAFF. The rearrangement links TRBV18 to TRBJ1-1; D may be TRBD1 (5 bases). Trimming pared 5 bases from V and 1 base from J, leaving 8 bases between. The germline V gene has CDR1 KGHSH and CDR2 LQKENI. This CDR3 contains 13 residues.

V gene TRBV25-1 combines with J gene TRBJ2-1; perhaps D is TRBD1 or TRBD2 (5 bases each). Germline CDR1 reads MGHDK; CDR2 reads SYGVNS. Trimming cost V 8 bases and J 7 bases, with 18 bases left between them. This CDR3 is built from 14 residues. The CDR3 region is CASGRSGTENEQFF. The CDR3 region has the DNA TGTGCCAGCGGACGATCCGGGACGGAGAATGAGCAGTTCTTC.

The CDR3 region has the DNA TGTGCCAGCAGCCCCGATTCCGGGGCGGGCAATCAGCCCCAGCATTTT. Protein product: CASSPDSGAGNQPQHF. This chain connects TRBV11-2 to TRBJ1-5, with D perhaps matching TRBD1 (5 bases). This CDR3 has 16 amino acids. The V end was cut by 5 bases, the J end by 2 bases, with 16 bases between. Germline values: CDR1 SGHAT, CDR2 FQNNGV.